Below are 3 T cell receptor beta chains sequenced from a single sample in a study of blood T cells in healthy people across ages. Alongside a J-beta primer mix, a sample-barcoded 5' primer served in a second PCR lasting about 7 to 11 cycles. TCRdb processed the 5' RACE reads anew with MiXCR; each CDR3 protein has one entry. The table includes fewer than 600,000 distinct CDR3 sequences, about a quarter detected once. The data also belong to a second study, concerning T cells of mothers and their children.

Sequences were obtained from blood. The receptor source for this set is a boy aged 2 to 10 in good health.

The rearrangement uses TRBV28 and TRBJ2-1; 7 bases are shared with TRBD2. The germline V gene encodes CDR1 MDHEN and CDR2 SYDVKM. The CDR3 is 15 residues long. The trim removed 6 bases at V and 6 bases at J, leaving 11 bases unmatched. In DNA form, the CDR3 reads TGTGCCAGCAGCTACGCCGGGACTATAATCAATGAGCAGTTCTTC. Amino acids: CASSYAGTIINEQFF.

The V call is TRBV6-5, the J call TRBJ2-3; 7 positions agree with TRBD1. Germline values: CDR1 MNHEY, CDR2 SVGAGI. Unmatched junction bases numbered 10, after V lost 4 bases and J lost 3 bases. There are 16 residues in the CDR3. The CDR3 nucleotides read TGTGCCAGCAGTTCGAACAGGGGTCCAAGGACAGATACGCAGTATTTT. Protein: CASSSNRGPRTDTQYF.

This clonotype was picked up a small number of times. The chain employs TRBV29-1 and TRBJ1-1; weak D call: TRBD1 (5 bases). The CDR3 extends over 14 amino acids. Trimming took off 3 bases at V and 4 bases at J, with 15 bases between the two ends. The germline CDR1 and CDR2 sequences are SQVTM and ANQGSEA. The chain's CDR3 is CSVEGTRSGTEAFF. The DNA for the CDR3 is TGCAGCGTTGAGGGGACGAGATCGGGCACTGAAGCTTTCTTT. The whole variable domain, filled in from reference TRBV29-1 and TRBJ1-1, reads SAVISQKPSRDICQRGTSLTIQCQVDSQVTMMFWYRQQPGQSLTLIATANQGSEATYESGFVIDKFPISRPNLTFSTLTVSNMSPEDSSIYLCSVEGTRSGTEAFFGQGTRLTVV.